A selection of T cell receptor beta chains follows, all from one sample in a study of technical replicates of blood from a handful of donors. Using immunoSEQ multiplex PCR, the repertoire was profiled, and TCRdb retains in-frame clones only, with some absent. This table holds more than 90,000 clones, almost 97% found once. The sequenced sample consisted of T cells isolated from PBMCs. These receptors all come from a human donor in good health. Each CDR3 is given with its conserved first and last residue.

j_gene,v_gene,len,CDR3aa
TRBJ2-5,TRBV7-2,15,CASSLVAGVGETQYF
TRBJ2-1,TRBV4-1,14,CASSPPGSYNEQFF
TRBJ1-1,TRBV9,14,CASSGTPSNTEAFF
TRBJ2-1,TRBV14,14,CASSRLAGHNEQFF
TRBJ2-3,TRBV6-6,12,CASSLGSDTQYF
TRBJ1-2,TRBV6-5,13,CASSYSGYEGYTF
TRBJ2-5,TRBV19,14,CASSTGTGAVTQYF
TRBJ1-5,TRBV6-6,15,CASSYEPGTGHLQHF
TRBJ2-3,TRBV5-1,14,CASSPLAGADTQYF
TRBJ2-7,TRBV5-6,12,CASSFYGYEQYF
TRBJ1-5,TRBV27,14,CASSFAGRDQPQHF
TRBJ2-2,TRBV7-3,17,CASSLLLSSGSAGELFF
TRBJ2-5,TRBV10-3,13,CAITRDRDETQYF
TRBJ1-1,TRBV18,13,CASSPLINTEAFF
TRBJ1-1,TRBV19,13,CASSTTGETEAFF
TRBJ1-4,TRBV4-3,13,CASSQQGPEKLFF
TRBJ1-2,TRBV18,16,CASSPVATESNYGYTF
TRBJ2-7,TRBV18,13,CASSPLLSYEQYF
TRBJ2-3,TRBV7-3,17,CASSLRRERELADTQYF
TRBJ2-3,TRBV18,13,CASSPGLTDTQYF
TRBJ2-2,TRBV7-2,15,CASSADSSFTGELFF
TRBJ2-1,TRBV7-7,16,CASSLSSGSSYNEQFF
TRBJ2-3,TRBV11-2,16,CASSLVVAGVIDTQYF
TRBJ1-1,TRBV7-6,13,CASSSVENTEAFF
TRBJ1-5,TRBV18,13,CASSPQRDQPQHF
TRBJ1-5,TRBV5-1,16,CASSLDGGGGNQPQHF
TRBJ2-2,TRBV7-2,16,CASSRGTYRIPGELFF
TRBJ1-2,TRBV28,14,CASSSGTGSYGYTF
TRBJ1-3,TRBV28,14,CASSYRGAGNTIYF
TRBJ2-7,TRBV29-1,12,CSVAQGQREQYF
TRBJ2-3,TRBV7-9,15,CASSLDGRGTDTQYF
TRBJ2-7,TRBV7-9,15,CASSLGSVSSYEQYF
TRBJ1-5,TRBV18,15,CASSPEGEGNQPQHF
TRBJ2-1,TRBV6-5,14,CASSYSTSRNEQFF
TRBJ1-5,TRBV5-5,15,CASSPWTNSNQPQHF
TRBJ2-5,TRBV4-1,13,CASSRRFQETQYF
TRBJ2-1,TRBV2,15,CASSAGTSGYNEQFF
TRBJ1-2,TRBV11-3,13,CASSGQGSYGYTF
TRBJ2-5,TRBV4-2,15,CASSQEDSLQETQYF
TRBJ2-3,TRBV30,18,CAWRGLAGIKTRTDTQYF
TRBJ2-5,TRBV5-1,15,CASSLVGNYLETQYF
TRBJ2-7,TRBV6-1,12,CASSEGPGEQYF
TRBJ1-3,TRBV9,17,CASSVSGEQGSGNTIYF
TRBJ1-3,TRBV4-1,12,CASSQDLNTIYF
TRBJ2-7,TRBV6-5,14,CASTIQGFSYEQYF
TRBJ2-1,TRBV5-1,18,CASSLLVGTSGRANEQFF
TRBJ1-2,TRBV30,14,CAWSPGQGDYGYTF
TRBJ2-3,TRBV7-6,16,CASSLAVGQGADTQYF
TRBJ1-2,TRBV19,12,CASSIQTYGYTF
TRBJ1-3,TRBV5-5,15,CASSLWTASGNTIYF
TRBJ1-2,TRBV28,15,CASSLQGAHIYGYTF
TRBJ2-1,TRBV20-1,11,CSAPRTGEQFF
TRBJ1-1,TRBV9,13,CASSVDMNTEAFF
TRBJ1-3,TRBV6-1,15,CASSFQTAYGNTIYF
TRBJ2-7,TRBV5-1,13,CASRVDSSYEQYF
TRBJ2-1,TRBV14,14,CASSQDAGGWYKFF
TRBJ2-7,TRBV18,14,CASSPAGPSYEQYF
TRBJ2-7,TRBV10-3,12,CAISDRVYEQYF